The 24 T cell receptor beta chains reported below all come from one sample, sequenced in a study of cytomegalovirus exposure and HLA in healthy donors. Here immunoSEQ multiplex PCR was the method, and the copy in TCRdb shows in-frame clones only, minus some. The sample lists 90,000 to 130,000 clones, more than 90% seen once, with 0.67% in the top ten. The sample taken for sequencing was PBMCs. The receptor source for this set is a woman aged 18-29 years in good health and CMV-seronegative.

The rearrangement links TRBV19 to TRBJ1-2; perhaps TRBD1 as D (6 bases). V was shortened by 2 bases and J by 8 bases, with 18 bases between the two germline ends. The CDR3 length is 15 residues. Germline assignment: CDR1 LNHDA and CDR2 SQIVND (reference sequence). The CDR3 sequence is CASSIFGDTNGGYTF. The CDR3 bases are TGTGCCAGTAGTATATTCGGGGACACCAACGGCGGCTACACCTTC.

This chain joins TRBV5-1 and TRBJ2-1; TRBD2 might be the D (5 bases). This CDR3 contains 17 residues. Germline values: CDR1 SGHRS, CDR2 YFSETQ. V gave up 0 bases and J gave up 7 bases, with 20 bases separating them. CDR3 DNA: TGCGCCAGCAGCTTGGGTCCCCCGGACTTACAAGGGAATGAGCAGTTCTTC. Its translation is CASSLGPPDLQGNEQFF.

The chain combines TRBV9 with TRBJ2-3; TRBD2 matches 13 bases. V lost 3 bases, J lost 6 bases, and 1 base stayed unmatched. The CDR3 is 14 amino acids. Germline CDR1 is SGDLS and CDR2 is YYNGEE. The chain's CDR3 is CASSALAGGDTQYF. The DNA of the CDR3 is TGTGCCAGCAGCGCACTAGCGGGGGGGGATACGCAGTATTTT.

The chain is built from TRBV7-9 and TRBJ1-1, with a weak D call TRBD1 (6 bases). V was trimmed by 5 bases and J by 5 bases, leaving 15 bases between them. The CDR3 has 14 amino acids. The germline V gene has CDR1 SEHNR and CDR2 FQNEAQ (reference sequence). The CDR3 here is CASSPQGTSTEAFF. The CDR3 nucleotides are TGTGCCAGCAGCCCCCAGGGGACGAGTACTGAAGCTTTCTTT.

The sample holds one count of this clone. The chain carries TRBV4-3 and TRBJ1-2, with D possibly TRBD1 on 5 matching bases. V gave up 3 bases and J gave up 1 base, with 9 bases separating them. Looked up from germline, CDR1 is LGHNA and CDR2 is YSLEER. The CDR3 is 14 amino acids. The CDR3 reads CASSQSQGNYGYTF. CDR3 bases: TGCGCCAGCAGCCAGAGCCAGGGTAACTATGGCTACACCTTC.

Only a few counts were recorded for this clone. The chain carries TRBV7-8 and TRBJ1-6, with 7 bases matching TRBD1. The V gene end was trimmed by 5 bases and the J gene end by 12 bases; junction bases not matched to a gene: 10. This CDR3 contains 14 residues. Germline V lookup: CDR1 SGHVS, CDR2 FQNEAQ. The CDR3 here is CASSAGQLRRPLHF. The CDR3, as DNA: TGTGCCAGCAGCGCGGGACAGTTGAGAAGACCCCTCCACTTT.

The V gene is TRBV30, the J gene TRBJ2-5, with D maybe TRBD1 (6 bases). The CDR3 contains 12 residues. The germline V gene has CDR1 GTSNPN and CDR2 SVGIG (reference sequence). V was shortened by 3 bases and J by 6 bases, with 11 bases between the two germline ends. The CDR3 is CAWRNRDKTQYF. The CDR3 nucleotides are TGTGCCTGGAGGAACAGGGACAAGACCCAGTACTTC.

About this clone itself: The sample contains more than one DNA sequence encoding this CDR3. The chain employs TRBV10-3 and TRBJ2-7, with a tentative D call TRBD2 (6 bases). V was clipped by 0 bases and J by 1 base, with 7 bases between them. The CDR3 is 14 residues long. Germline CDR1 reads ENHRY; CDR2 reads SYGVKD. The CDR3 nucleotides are TGTGCCATCAGTGAGTCTGGAGGGTCCTACGAGCAGTACTTC. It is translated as CAISESGGSYEQYF.

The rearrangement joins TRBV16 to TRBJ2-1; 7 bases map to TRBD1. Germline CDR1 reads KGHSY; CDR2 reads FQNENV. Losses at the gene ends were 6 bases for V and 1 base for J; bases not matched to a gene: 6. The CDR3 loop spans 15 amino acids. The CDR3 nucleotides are TGTGCCAGCAGTGGACAGGCGAAGTCCTACAATGAGCAGTTCTTC. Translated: CASSGQAKSYNEQFF.

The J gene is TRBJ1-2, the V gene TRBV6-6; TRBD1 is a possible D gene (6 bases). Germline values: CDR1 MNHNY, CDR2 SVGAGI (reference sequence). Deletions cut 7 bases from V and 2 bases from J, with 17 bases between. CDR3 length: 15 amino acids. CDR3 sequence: CASTPWDTLNYGYTF. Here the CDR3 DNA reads TGTGCCAGCACTCCGTGGGACACCTTAAACTATGGCTACACCTTC.

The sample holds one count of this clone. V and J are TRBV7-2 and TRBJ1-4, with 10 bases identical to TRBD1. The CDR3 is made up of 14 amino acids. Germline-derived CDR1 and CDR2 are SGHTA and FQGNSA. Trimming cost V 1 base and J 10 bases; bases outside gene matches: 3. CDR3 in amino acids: CASSLGTGGGKLFF. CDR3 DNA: TGTGCCAGCAGCTTAGGGACAGGGGGTGGAAAACTGTTTTTT.

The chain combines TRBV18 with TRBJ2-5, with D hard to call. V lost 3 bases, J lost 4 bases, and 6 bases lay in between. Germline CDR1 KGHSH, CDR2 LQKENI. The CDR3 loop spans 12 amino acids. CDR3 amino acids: CASSPGPETQYF. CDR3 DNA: TGTGCCAGCTCACCTGGCCCAGAGACCCAGTACTTC.

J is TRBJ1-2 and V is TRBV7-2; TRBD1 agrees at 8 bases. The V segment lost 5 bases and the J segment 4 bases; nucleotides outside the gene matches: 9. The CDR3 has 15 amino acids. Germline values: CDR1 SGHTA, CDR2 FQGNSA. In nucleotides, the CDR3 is TGTGCCAGCAGCCCCGGGGGAACAGGGGGCTATGGCTACACCTTC. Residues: CASSPGGTGGYGYTF.

This CDR3 reads CASSLRRQGQNSPLHF. CDR3 in DNA: TGTGCCAGCAGCTTACGGAGACAGGGACAAAATTCACCCCTCCACTTT. The chain uses TRBV13 and TRBJ1-6, with TRBD1 identical over 7 bases. Germline V gene data show CDR1 as PRHDT and CDR2 as FYEKMQ (reference sequence). Germline trimming cut 2 bases from V and 7 bases from J; bases unmatched to any gene: 8. The CDR3 has 16 residues.

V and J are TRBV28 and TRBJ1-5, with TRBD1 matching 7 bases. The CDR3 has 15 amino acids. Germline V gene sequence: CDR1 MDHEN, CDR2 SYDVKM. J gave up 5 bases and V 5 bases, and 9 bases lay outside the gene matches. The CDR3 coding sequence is TGTGCCAGCAGTCCTCGACAGGGTAGATATCAGCCCCAGCATTTT. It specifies CASSPRQGRYQPQHF.

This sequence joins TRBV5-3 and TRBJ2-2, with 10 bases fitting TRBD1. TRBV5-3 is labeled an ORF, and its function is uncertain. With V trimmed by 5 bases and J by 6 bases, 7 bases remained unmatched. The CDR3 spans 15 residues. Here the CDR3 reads CARRTGTGDPGELFF. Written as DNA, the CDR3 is TGTGCCAGAAGAACCGGGACAGGGGATCCCGGGGAGCTGTTTTTT.

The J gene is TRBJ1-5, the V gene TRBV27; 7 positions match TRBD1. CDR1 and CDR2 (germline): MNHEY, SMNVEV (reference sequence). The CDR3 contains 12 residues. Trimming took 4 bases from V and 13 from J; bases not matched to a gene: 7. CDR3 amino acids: CASSSDRVYQHF. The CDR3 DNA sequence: TGTGCCAGCAGTTCAGACAGGGTTTATCAGCATTTT.

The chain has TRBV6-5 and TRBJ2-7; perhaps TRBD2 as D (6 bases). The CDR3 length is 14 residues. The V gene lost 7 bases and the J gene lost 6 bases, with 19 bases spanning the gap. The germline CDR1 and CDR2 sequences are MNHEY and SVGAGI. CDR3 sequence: CASTPGAGFIEQYF. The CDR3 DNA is TGTGCCAGCACCCCGGGTGCGGGGTTTATCGAGCAGTACTTC.

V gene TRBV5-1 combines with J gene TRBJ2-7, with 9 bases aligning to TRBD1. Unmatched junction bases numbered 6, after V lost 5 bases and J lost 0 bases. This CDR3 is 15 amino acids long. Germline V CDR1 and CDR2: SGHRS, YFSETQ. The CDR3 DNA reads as TGCGCCAGCAGATCAGACAGGGGGGACTCCTACGAGCAGTACTTC. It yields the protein CASRSDRGDSYEQYF.

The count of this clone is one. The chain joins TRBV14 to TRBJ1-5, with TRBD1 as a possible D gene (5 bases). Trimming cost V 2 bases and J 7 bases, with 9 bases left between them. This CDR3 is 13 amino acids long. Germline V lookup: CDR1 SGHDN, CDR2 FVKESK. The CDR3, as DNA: TGTGCCAGCAGCCAAAGCAGGGCCCAGCCCCAGCATTTT. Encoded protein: CASSQSRAQPQHF.

CDR3 residues: CASNPRERDLTDTQYF. The CDR3 DNA sequence: TGCGCCAGCAACCCAAGGGAGCGGGACCTCACAGATACGCAGTATTTT. V gene TRBV4-3 combines with J gene TRBJ2-3, with 7 nucleotides matching TRBD2. V trimming: 7 bases; J trimming: 2 bases; junction bases outside the gene matches: 12. The CDR3 has 16 residues. CDR1 and CDR2 from the germline V gene are LGHNA and YSLEER.

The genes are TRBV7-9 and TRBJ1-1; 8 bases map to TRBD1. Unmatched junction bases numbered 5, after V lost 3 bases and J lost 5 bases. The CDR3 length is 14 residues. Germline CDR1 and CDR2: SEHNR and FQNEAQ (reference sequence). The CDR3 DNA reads TGTGCCAGCAGCTTGGGACAGGTCGAGACTGAAGCTTTCTTT. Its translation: CASSLGQVETEAFF.

CDR3: CASSLGTDGYTF. CDR3 nucleotides: TGTGCCAGCAGTTTAGGGACAGATGGCTACACCTTC. The V gene is TRBV6-5, the J gene TRBJ1-2, with 7 bases lining up with TRBD1. This CDR3 has 12 residues. Germline values: CDR1 MNHEY, CDR2 SVGAGI. The V segment lost 4 bases and the J segment 6 bases; nucleotides outside the gene matches: 2.

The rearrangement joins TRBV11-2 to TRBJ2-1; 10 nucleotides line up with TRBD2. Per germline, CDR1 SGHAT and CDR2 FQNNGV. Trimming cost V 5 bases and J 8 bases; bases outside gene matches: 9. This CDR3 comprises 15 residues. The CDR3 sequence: CASSRPGLASDEQFF. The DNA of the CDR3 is TGTGCCAGCAGCCGCCCGGGACTAGCGTCCGATGAGCAGTTCTTC.